This entry is about one T cell receptor (beta chain). Its matching antigen is unknown. This specimen comes from a study of OX40 agonist ivuxolimab in advanced cancers. The overall study: Averaging 60 years in age, with a range of about 23 to 79, the cohort was 80% to 90% male. Study-level results: In general, CD8+ T cells held more expanded clones than CD4+ did, on average. Partial responders dosed at 0.1-3.0 mg/kg displayed clonal expansion ranking among the lowest.

The CDR3 is 14 amino acids. Germline values: CDR1 MNHEY, CDR2 SVGAGI. Trimming removed 6 bases at V and 3 bases at J, with 14 bases between. Measured with immunoSEQ multiplex PCR; TCRdb has only the in-frame clones, and not every one. Among roughly 41,000 clones listed, roughly 86% were seen once. Sampled blood was obtained at baseline, cycle 4 day 1, and cycle 7 day 1. This clonotype was sampled from an adult with an advanced solid tumor such as melanoma, head and neck, liver or kidney cancer. This chain joins TRBV6-5 and TRBJ1-1; D gene unclear. The source material was CD4+ or CD8+ T cells sorted from blood, sampled in a trial of the OX40 agonist ivuxolimab. DNA for the CDR3: TGTGCCAGCAGCAACCTAGGCGAGGACACTGAAGCTTTCTTT. It encodes CASSNLGEDTEAFF.